This T cell receptor beta chain was obtained from a study of blood T cell repertoires in COVID-19. Study background: Samples taken during acute and convalescent COVID-19 were collected in the United States, Italy and Spain. T cells, B-cell-depleted T cells, or PBMCs provided the cDNA or gDNA that served as material.

CDR3 length equals 15 residues. Per germline, CDR1 LGHNA and CDR2 YNFKEQ. V lost 0 bases and J lost 4, with 9 bases in between. Data came from immunoSEQ multiplex PCR; TCRdb stores just in-frame clones and leaves some out. The table shows about 180,000 clones, with roughly 90% occurring only once. Allocation to cohorts depended on clinical history reported by the participants. The receptor comes from a human donor with acute COVID-19. The donor label of this sample is uncertain. The chain combines TRBV4-2 with TRBJ2-2; D is unclear. The sequencing input was PBMCs or T cells enriched from blood (not recorded which). The CDR3 nucleotides are TGTGCCAGCAGCCAAGAGGAAGCGAGCACCGGGGAGCTGTTTTTT. This gives the protein CASSQEEASTGELFF.